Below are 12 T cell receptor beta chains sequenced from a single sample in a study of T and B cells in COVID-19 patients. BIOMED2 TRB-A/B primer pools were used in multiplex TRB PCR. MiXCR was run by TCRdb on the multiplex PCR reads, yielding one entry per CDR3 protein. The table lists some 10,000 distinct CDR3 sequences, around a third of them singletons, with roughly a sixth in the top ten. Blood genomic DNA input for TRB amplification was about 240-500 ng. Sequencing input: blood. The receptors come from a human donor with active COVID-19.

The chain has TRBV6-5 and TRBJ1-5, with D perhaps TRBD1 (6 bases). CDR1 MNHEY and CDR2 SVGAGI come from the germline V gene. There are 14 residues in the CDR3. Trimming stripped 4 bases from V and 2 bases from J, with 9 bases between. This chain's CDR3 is CASSWGAGNQPQHF. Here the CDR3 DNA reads TGTGCCAGCAGTTGGGGGGCGGGCAATCAGCCCCAGCATTTT.

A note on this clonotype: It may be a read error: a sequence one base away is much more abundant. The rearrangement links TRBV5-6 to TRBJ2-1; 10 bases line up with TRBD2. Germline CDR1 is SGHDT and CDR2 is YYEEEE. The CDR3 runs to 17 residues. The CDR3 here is CDSSSQVVAGGLNEQFF. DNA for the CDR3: TGTGACAGCAGCTCTCAGGTGGTAGCGGGGGGTCTCAATGAGCAGTTCTTC.

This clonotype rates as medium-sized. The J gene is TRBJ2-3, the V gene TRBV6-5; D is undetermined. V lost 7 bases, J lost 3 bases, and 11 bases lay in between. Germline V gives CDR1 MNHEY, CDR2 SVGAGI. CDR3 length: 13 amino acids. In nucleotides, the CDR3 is TGTGCCAGCAATAGGGCTGGAACAGATACGCAGTATTTT. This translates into CASNRAGTDTQYF.

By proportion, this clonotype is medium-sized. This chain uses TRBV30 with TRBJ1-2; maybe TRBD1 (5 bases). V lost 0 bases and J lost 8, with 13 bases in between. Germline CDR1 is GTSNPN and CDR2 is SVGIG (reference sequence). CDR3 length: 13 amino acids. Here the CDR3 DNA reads TGTGCCTGGAGTGTAGATCGGGGGAGCGGCTACACCTTC. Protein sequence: CAWSVDRGSGYTF.

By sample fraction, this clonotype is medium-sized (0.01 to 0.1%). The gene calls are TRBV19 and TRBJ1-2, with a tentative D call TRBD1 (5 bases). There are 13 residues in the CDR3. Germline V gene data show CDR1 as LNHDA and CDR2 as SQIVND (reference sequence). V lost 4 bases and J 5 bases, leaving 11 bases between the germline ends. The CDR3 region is CASSTQGTYGYTF. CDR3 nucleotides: TGTGCCAGTAGTACCCAAGGGACTTATGGCTACACCTTC.

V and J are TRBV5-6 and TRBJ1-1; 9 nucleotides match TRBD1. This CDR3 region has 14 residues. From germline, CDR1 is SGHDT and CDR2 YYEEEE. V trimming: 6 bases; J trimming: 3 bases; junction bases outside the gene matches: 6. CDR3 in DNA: TGTGCCAGCATTCGGACAGGGGAGTACACTGAAGCTTTCTTT. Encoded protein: CASIRTGEYTEAFF.

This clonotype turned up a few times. The CDR3 loop is CAWDRDYEQYF. In DNA form, the CDR3 reads TGTGCCTGGGACAGGGACTACGAGCAGTACTTC. V usage is TRBV30 and J usage is TRBJ2-7, with 7 bases lining up with TRBD1. V dropped 5 bases and J dropped 3; count of bases not matched to a gene: 1. Germline lookup yields CDR1 GTSNPN and CDR2 SVGIG (reference sequence). This CDR3 has 11 amino acids.

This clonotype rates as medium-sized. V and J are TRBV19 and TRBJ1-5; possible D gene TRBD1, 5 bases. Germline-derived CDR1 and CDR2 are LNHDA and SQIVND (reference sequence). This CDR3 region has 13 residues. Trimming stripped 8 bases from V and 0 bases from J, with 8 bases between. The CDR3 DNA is TGTGCCAGTTCCCAGGGTAGCAATCAGCCCCAGCATTTT. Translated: CASSQGSNQPQHF.

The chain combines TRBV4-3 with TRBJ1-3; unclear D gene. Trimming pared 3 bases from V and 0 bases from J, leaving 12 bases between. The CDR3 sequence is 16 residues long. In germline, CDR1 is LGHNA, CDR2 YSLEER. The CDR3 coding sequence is TGCGCCAGCAGCCAGGGTGCGCGGTCCTCTGGAAACACCATATATTTT. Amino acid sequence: CASSQGARSSGNTIYF.

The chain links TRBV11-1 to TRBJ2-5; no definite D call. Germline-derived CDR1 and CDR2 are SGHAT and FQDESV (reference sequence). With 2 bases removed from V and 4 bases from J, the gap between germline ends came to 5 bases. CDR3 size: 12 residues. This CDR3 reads CASSLRPETQYF. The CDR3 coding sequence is TGTGCCAGCAGCTTAAGGCCAGAGACCCAGTACTTC.

The CDR3 sequence is CASTPHEDYTEAFF. In nucleotides, the CDR3 is TGTGCCAGTACCCCCCATGAGGATTACACTGAAGCTTTCTTT. V and J are TRBV12-3 or TRBV12-4 and TRBJ1-1; D gene unclear. The V end was cut by 9 bases, the J end by 3 bases, with 17 bases between. There are 14 residues in the CDR3.

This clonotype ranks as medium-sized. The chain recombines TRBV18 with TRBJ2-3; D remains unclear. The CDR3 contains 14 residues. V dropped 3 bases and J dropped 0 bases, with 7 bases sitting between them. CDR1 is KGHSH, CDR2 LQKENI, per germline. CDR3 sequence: CASSPDPSTDTQYF. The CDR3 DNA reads TGTGCCAGCTCACCTGACCCAAGCACAGATACGCAGTATTTT.